This T cell receptor (beta chain) was recorded in a study of blood T cell repertoires in COVID-19. The wider study: Specimens from acute and convalescent COVID-19 originated in the United States, Italy and Spain.

Clinical history reported by participants formed the basis on which cohorts were assigned. Two negative PCRs, clearance, or symptom resolution were required of recovered Cohort 3 donors. The method was immunoSEQ multiplex PCR; TCRdb's version includes in-frame clones alone and lacks a portion of them. This table has 300,000 or so clones, about nine tenths appearing once. V lost 5 bases and J lost 8, with 13 bases in between. This CDR3 comprises 13 residues. Germline V gene data show CDR1 as SGHTA and CDR2 as FQGTGA. V gene TRBV7-3 combines with J gene TRBJ2-1; a weak D match, TRBD1 (7 bases). Sequenced material: PBMCs or T cells enriched from blood (not recorded which). The sequence was obtained from a man in his sixties who had recovered from COVID-19. CDR3 DNA: TGTGCCAGCAGCCCCCGCAGGGGGGATGAGCAGTTCTTC. It specifies CASSPRRGDEQFF.